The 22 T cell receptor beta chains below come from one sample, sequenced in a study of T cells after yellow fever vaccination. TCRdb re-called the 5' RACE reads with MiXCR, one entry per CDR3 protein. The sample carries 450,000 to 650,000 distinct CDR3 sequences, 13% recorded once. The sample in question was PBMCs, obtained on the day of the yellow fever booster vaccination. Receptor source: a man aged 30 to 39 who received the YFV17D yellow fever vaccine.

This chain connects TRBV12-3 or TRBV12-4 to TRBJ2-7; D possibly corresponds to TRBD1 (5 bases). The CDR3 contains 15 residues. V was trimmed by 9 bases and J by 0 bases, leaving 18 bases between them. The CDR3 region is CASSWGPSSSYEQYF. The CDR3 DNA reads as TGTGCCAGTTCCTGGGGCCCCTCGAGCTCCTACGAGCAGTACTTC.

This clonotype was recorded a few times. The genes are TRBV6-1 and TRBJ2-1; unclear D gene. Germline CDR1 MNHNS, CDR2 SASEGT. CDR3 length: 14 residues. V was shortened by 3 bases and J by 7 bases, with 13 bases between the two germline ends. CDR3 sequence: CASSERLYPNEQFF. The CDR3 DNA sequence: TGTGCCAGCAGTGAGCGGCTATATCCGAATGAGCAGTTCTTC.

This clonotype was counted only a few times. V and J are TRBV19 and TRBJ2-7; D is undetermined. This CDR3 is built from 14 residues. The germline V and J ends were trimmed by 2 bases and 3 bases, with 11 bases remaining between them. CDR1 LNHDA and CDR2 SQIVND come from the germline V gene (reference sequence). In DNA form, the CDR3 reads TGTGCCAGTAGTATAAATGCAGGAATCTACGAGCAGTACTTC. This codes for CASSINAGIYEQYF.

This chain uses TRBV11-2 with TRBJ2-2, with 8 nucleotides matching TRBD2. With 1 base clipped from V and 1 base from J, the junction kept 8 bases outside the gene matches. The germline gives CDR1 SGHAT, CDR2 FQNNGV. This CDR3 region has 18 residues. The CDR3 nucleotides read TGTGCCAGCAGCTTAGTAGGGAATAGCGGGATGAACACCGGGGAGCTGTTTTTT. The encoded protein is CASSLVGNSGMNTGELFF.

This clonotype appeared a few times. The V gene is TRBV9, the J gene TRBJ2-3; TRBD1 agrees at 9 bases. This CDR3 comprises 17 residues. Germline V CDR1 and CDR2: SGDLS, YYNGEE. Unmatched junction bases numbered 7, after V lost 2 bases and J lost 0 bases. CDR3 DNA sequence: TGTGCCAGCAGCGTCCGACAGGGGGGTGTGAGCACAGATACGCAGTATTTT. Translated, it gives CASSVRQGGVSTDTQYF.

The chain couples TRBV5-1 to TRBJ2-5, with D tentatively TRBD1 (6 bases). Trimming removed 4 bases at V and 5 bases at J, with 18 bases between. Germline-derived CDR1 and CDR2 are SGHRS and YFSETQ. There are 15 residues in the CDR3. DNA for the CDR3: TGCGCCAGCAGCCGCCACAGGGACCAAGCCGAGACCCAGTACTTC. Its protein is CASSRHRDQAETQYF.

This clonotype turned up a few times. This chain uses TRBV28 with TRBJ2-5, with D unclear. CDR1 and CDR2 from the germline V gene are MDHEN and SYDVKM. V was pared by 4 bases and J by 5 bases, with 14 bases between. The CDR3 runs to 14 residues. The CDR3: CASSSGPLRETQYF. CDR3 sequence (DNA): TGTGCCAGCAGTTCGGGCCCCCTACGGGAGACCCAGTACTTC.

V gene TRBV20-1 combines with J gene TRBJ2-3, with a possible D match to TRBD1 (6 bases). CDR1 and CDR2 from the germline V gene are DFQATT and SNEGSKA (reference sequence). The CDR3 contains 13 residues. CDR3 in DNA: TGCGGCTCAGAGAGGGCAGGGGAAGATACGCAGTATTTT. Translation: CGSERAGEDTQYF.

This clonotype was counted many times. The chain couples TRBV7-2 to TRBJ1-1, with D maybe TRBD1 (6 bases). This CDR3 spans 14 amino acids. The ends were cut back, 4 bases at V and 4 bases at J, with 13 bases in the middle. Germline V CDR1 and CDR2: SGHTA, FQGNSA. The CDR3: CASSSQGYSTEAFF. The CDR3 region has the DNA TGTGCCAGCAGCTCACAGGGTTATAGCACTGAAGCTTTCTTT.

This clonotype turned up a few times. The CDR3 sequence is CASIYGRNTGELFF. The CDR3 nucleotides read TGTGCCAGCATTTATGGGAGGAACACCGGGGAGCTGTTTTTT. V and J are TRBV6-5 and TRBJ2-2, with D perhaps TRBD2 (5 bases). The CDR3 extends over 14 amino acids. V was trimmed by 7 bases and J by 1 base, leaving 10 bases between them. The germline CDR1 and CDR2 sequences are MNHEY and SVGAGI.

The CDR3 loop reads CASSYRVHEQYF. The CDR3 DNA follows: TGTGCCAGCAGCTACAGGGTTCACGAGCAGTACTTC. The chain employs TRBV7-9 and TRBJ2-7; tentative D call: TRBD1 (6 bases). Germline V gene lookup returns CDR1 SEHNR and CDR2 FQNEAQ (reference sequence). V gave up 4 bases and J gave up 5 bases, with 9 bases separating them. There are 12 residues in the CDR3.

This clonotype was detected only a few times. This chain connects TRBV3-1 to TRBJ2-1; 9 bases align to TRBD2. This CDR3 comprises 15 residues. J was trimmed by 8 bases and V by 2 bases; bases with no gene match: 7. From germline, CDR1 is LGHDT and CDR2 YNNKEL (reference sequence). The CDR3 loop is CASSQRAGGFDEQFF. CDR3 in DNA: TGTGCCAGCAGCCAACGAGCGGGAGGATTTGATGAGCAGTTCTTC.

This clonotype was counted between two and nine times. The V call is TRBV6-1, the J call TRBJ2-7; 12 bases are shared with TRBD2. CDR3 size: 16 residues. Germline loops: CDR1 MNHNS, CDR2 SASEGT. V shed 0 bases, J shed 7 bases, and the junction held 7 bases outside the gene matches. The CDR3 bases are TGTGCCAGCAGTGAAGCGAGACTAGCGGGAGAAAGTGAGCAGTACTTC. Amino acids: CASSEARLAGESEQYF.

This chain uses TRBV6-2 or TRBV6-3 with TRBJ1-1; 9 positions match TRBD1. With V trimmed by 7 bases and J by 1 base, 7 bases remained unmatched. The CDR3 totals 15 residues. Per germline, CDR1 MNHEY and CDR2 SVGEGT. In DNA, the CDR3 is TGTGCCAGCACCCTAGGGACAGGGCCGAACACTGAAGCTTTCTTT. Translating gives CASTLGTGPNTEAFF.

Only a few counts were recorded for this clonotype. This CDR3 is CASSSLSGLSDTQYF. In DNA form, the CDR3 reads TGTGCCAGCAGCTCTCTTAGCGGGCTTTCAGATACGCAGTATTTT. This sequence joins TRBV7-9 and TRBJ2-3, with 7 bases identical to TRBD2. CDR1 is SEHNR, CDR2 FQNEAQ, per germline (reference sequence). The CDR3 runs to 15 residues. V trimming: 4 bases; J trimming: 4 bases; junction bases outside the gene matches: 8.

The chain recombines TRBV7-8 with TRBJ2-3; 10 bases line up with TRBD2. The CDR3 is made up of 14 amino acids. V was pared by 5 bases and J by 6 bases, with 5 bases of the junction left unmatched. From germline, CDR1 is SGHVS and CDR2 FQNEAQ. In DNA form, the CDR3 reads TGTGCCAGCAGCGCTCTAGCGGGAGAGGATACGCAGTATTTT. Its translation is CASSALAGEDTQYF.

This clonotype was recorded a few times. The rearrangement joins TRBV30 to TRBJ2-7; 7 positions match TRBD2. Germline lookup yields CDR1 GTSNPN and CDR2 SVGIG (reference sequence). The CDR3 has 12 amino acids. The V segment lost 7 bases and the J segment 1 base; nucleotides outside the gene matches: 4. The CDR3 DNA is TGTGCCTACCTCGGGGGGTCCTACGAGCAGTACTTC. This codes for CAYLGGSYEQYF.

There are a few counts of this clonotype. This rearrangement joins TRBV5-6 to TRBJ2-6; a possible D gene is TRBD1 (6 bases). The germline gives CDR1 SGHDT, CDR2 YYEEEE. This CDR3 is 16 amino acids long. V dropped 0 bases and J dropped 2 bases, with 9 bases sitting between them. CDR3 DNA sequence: TGTGCCAGCAGCTTGGGGAACAGGGCTGGGGCCAACGTCCTGACTTTC. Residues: CASSLGNRAGANVLTF.

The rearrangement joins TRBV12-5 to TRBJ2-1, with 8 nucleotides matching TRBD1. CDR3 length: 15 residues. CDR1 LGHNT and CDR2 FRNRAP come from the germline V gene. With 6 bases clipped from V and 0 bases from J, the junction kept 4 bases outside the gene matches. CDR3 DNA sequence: TGTGCTAGTGGCTTACAGGGGGGCTCCTACAATGAGCAGTTCTTC. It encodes CASGLQGGSYNEQFF.

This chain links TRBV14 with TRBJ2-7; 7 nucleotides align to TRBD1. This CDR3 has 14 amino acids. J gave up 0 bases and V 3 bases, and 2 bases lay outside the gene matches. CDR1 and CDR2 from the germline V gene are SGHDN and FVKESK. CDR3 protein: CASSQGQSSYEQYF. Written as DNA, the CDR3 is TGTGCCAGCAGCCAGGGACAGAGCTCCTACGAGCAGTACTTC.

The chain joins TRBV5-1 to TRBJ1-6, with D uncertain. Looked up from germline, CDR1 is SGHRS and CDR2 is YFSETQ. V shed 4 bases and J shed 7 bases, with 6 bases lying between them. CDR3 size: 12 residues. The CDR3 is CASSPGNSPLHF. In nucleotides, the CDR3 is TGCGCCAGCAGCCCAGGCAATTCACCCCTCCACTTT.

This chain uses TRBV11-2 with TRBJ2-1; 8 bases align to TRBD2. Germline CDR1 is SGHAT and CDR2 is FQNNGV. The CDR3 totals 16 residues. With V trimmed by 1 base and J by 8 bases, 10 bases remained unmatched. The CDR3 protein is CASSLGSGGPGYEQFF. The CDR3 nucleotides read TGTGCCAGCAGCTTAGGTTCGGGAGGGCCGGGGTATGAGCAGTTCTTC.